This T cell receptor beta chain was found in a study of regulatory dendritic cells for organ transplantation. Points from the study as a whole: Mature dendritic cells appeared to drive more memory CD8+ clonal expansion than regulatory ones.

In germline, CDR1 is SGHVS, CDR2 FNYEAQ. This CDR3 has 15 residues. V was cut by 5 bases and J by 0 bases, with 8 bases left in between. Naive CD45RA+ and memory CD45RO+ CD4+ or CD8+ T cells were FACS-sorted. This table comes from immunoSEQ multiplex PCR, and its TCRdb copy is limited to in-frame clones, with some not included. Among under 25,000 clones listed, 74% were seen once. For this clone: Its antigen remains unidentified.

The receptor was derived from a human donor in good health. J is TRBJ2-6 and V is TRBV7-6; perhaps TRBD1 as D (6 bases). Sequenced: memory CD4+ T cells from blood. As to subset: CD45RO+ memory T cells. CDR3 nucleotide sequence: TGTGCCAGCAGCCGAGGGGGCTCTGGGGCCAACGTCCTGACTTTC. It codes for CASSRGGSGANVLTF.